Here is one T cell receptor beta chain with its context. The source of the sample is a study of cytomegalovirus exposure and HLA in healthy donors. Both 60 Vbeta primers and 13 Jbeta primers went into the PCR. Produced via immunoSEQ multiplex PCR; TCRdb's table is partial and in-frame only. The sample records 100,000 or so clones, around 73% being singletons. V was shortened by 1 base and J by 3 bases, with 7 bases between the two germline ends. This CDR3 contains 13 residues. The germline V gene encodes CDR1 LGHNA and CDR2 YSLEER. The rearrangement joins TRBV4-3 to TRBJ2-7; maybe TRBD2 (6 bases). This TCR came from a man younger than 40 in good health and CMV-seronegative. The sample consisted of PBMCs. The CDR3 protein is CASSQVGGYEQYF. The CDR3 nucleotides read TGCGCCAGCAGCCAAGTCGGGGGCTACGAGCAGTACTTC.